One and the same sample provided the 25 T cell receptor beta chains below, sequenced in a study of identifying expanded T cells in peripheral blood. Generated by immunoSEQ multiplex PCR, the TCRdb table keeps only in-frame clones and is missing some. The sample has about 130,000 clones; roughly 90% are singletons. The source material was blood. These receptors were collected from a person aged 18-70 years in good health.

The genes are TRBV6-5 and TRBJ2-4, with D unresolved. CDR1 and CDR2 from the germline V gene are MNHEY and SVGAGI. V shed 0 bases and J shed 0 bases, with 9 bases lying between them. The CDR3 covers 16 residues. DNA of the CDR3: TGTGCCAGCAGTTACTCAAACAGTCTAGCCAAAAACATTCAGTACTTC. This gives the protein CASSYSNSLAKNIQYF.

The V and J genes are TRBV6-6 and TRBJ2-5; TRBD2 is a possible D gene (6 bases). Deletions cut 8 bases from V and 1 base from J, with 11 bases between. The CDR3 totals 13 residues. CDR1 and CDR2 (germline): MNHNY, SVGAGI (reference sequence). The CDR3 DNA reads as TGTGCCAGCTTTAGGGGAGGCCAAGAGACCCAGTACTTC. Protein product: CASFRGGQETQYF.

The chain joins TRBV14 to TRBJ1-1; D unclear. CDR1 SGHDN and CDR2 FVKESK come from the germline V gene. With 3 bases removed from V and 4 bases from J, the gap between germline ends came to 15 bases. The CDR3 is 15 residues long. The CDR3 DNA is TGTGCCAGCAGCCACTTCGGGGAACATACCACTGAAGCTTTCTTT. This sequence encodes CASSHFGEHTTEAFF.

V gene TRBV27 combines with J gene TRBJ2-1, with 8 bases aligning to TRBD1. Germline CDR1 reads MNHEY; CDR2 reads SMNVEV (reference sequence). The V gene end was trimmed by 5 bases and the J gene end by 8 bases; junction bases not matched to a gene: 2. This CDR3 has 12 amino acids. The CDR3 sequence is CASSNRGDEQFF. CDR3 coding DNA: TGTGCCAGCAGTAACAGGGGGGATGAGCAGTTCTTC.

The chain links TRBV11-2 to TRBJ2-7; D remains ambiguous. V was shortened by 0 bases and J by 4 bases, with 10 bases between the two germline ends. CDR1 SGHAT and CDR2 FQNNGV come from the germline V gene. This CDR3 has 14 residues. CDR3 nucleotides: TGTGCCAGCAGCTTAGATGTGCGGAAATACGAGCAGTACTTC. Residues: CASSLDVRKYEQYF.

The chain has TRBV27 and TRBJ2-1; D is uncertain. CDR1 and CDR2 from the germline V gene are MNHEY and SMNVEV (reference sequence). The V end was cut by 0 bases, the J end by 0 bases, with 9 bases between. The length of the CDR3 is 16 residues. The CDR3 bases are TGTGCCAGCAGTTTATCGCACACATACTCCTACAATGAGCAGTTCTTC. Encoded protein: CASSLSHTYSYNEQFF.

The V gene is TRBV27, the J gene TRBJ2-3, with 16 positions matching TRBD2. The CDR3 has 18 residues. The germline gives CDR1 MNHEY, CDR2 SMNVEV (reference sequence). J lost 2 bases, V lost 5 bases, and 7 bases had no gene match. CDR3 amino acids: CASSPGLAGGYFTDTQYF. The CDR3 DNA sequence: TGTGCCAGCAGTCCGGGACTAGCGGGAGGGTACTTCACAGATACGCAGTATTTT.

This clone is deemed medium-sized. The J gene is TRBJ2-2, the V gene TRBV29-1; D is unresolved. CDR1 is SQVTM and CDR2 is ANQGSEA in the germline V gene. This CDR3 is built from 11 residues. The CDR3 is CTIVWAGELFF. The CDR3 DNA reads as TGCACTATCGTCTGGGCCGGGGAGCTGTTTTTT.

The chain has TRBV21-1 and TRBJ1-1. TRBV21-1 is recorded as a pseudogene. This CDR3 region has 16 residues. In nucleotides, the CDR3 is TGTGCCAGCAGCAAAGGGGGAGACAAGTTGAACACTGAAGCTTTCTTT. Translating it yields CASSKGGDKLNTEAFF.

The chain recombines TRBV6-6 with TRBJ1-4, with D uncertain. The length of the CDR3 is 13 residues. Germline CDR1 and CDR2: MNHNY and SVGAGI (reference sequence). With 2 bases removed from V and 6 bases from J, the gap between germline ends came to 7 bases. The CDR3 DNA sequence: TGTGCCAGCAGTTACGACGGAGATGAAAAACTGTTTTTT. Its protein product is CASSYDGDEKLFF.

The rearrangement links TRBV29-1 to TRBJ2-5; 9 bases line up with TRBD1. This CDR3 is 15 amino acids long. Germline values: CDR1 SQVTM, CDR2 ANQGSEA. J lost 1 base, V lost 4 bases, and 7 bases had no gene match. In DNA form, the CDR3 reads TGCAGCGTTGCCTCCGGGACAGGGCCCCAAGAGACCCAGTACTTC. This encodes CSVASGTGPQETQYF.

The rearrangement joins TRBV10-3 to TRBJ2-3, with 10 bases matching TRBD2. Germline CDR1 and CDR2: ENHRY and SYGVKD. Trimming removed 4 bases from V and 2 bases from J; junction bases left unmatched: 3. The CDR3 runs to 15 residues. The CDR3 is CAISGTSGTTDTQYF. The CDR3 region has the DNA TGTGCCATCAGTGGGACTAGCGGAACCACAGATACGCAGTATTTT.

This rearrangement joins TRBV15 to TRBJ2-1; D is unresolved. This CDR3 region has 13 residues. With 11 bases removed from V and 0 bases from J, the gap between germline ends came to 11 bases. CDR1 is LNHNV, CDR2 YYDKDF, per germline (reference sequence). CDR3 DNA sequence: TGTGCCTCAGGCATAAACTCCTACAATGAGCAGTTCTTC. The encoded protein is CASGINSYNEQFF.

V usage is TRBV6-5 and J usage is TRBJ2-7, with D hard to call. The CDR3 is 12 amino acids. Germline V CDR1 and CDR2: MNHEY, SVGAGI. Trimming removed 0 bases from V and 7 bases from J, with 7 bases in between. The CDR3: CASSYSVGEQYF. CDR3 DNA: TGTGCCAGCAGTTACTCGGTAGGTGAGCAGTACTTC.

The gene calls are TRBV28 and TRBJ2-4; the D gene is possibly TRBD2 (6 bases). Germline V gene data show CDR1 as MDHEN and CDR2 as SYDVKM. The ends were cut back, 2 bases at V and 6 bases at J, with 11 bases in the middle. This CDR3 contains 14 residues. The CDR3 DNA reads as TGTGCCAGCAGTTTAATGGAGGAGGGAAACATTCAGTACTTC. Its translation: CASSLMEEGNIQYF.

Only one count was recorded for this clone. The CDR3 loop reads CRVGNTEAFF. The CDR3 DNA follows: TGTCGAGTGGGGAACACTGAAGCTTTCTTT. The chain uses TRBV6-5 and TRBJ1-1, with D unclear. The V gene's germline CDR1 is MNHEY and CDR2 SVGAGI. There are 10 residues in the CDR3.

This clone was counted a single time. The rearrangement joins TRBV19 to TRBJ1-3; 7 bases fit TRBD1. V lost 10 bases to trimming and J lost 1 base; unmatched junction nucleotides: 10. CDR1 LNHDA and CDR2 SQIVND come from the germline V gene (reference sequence). The CDR3 loop spans 15 amino acids. The CDR3 sequence: CATDRSPGSGNTIYF. The CDR3 DNA is TGTGCCACGGACAGGTCACCAGGGTCTGGAAACACCATATATTTT.

This sequence joins TRBV5-1 and TRBJ2-2; D gene uncertain. Germline lookup yields CDR1 SGHRS and CDR2 YFSETQ. This CDR3 spans 15 amino acids. Between the trimmed V and J ends, which lost 0 bases and 2 bases, there was a span of 8 bases. CDR3 in amino acids: CASSLDTSNTGELFF. The DNA of the CDR3 is TGCGCCAGCAGCTTGGATACCAGCAACACCGGGGAGCTGTTTTTT.

J is TRBJ1-1 and V is TRBV7-3; D is uncertain. The germline V gene has CDR1 SGHTA and CDR2 FQGTGA. This CDR3 comprises 15 residues. V was pared by 4 bases and J by 0 bases, with 12 bases between. CDR3 protein: CASSSYVNMNTEAFF. CDR3 nucleotide sequence: TGTGCCAGCAGCTCTTACGTGAACATGAACACTGAAGCTTTCTTT.

In this sample, this clone turned up once. The chain carries TRBV6-6 and TRBJ2-1, with TRBD2 matching 7 bases. The CDR3 covers 15 residues. The ends lost 4 bases at V and 7 bases at J; junction bases unmatched: 10. Germline V gives CDR1 MNHNY, CDR2 SVGAGI (reference sequence). CDR3 nucleotide sequence: TGTGCCAGCAGTTCAGCGGGGACCTCCCGGAATGAGCAGTTCTTC. Protein: CASSSAGTSRNEQFF.

The chain couples TRBV7-9 to TRBJ1-1, with D unclear. Germline lookup yields CDR1 SEHNR and CDR2 FQNEAQ (reference sequence). The CDR3 extends over 14 amino acids. Trimming stripped 5 bases from V and 1 base from J, with 11 bases between. CDR3 DNA: TGTGCCAGCAGCACGAACGGGGAGAACACTGAAGCTTTCTTT. It yields the protein CASSTNGENTEAFF.

The chain links TRBV30 to TRBJ1-1, with TRBD1 as a possible D gene (5 bases). Trimming shortened V by 1 base and J by 10 bases, and 19 bases separated the two germline ends. Germline CDR1 is GTSNPN and CDR2 is SVGIG (reference sequence). This CDR3 comprises 14 residues. In nucleotides, the CDR3 is TGTGCCTGGAGTGGACCGCCTTGGAACCAGGGAGCTTTCTTT. Encoded protein: CAWSGPPWNQGAFF.

The rearrangement links TRBV7-2 to TRBJ1-2, with a possible D match to TRBD1 (5 bases). This CDR3 has 15 residues. Germline lookup yields CDR1 SGHTA and CDR2 FQGNSA. V lost 1 base to trimming and J lost 4 bases, with 13 bases between them. The chain's CDR3 is CASSLVRDDIYGYTF. CDR3 DNA: TGTGCCAGCAGCTTAGTAAGGGACGATATCTATGGCTACACCTTC.

V usage is TRBV29-1 and J usage is TRBJ2-7, with a possible D match to TRBD1 (5 bases). The germline V gene encodes CDR1 SQVTM and CDR2 ANQGSEA. V gave up 0 bases and J gave up 2 bases, with 14 bases separating them. This CDR3 has 15 residues. The CDR3 DNA follows: TGCAGCGTTGAAGATCTGGCAGGGCCTACCTACGAGCAGTACTTC. Translation gives CSVEDLAGPTYEQYF.

The V call is TRBV7-2, the J call TRBJ2-2; 10 bases agree with TRBD2. The CDR3 is made up of 14 amino acids. The germline V gene has CDR1 SGHTA and CDR2 FQGNSA. Trimming removed 5 bases from V and 8 bases from J; junction bases left unmatched: 5. The CDR3 DNA reads as TGTGCCAGCAGCCAAGGGACTAGCGTTGGGGAGCTGTTTTTT. This translates into CASSQGTSVGELFF. Combining the CDR3 with reference TRBV7-2 and TRBJ2-2 gives the whole variable domain GAGVSQSPSNKVTEKGKDVELRCDPISGHTALYWYRQSLGQGLEFLIYFQGNSAPDKSGLPSDRFSAERTGGSVSTLTIQRTQQEDSAVYLCASSQGTSVGELFFGEGSRLTVL.